This T cell receptor beta chain was retrieved from a study of blood T cell repertoires in COVID-19. Study-level information: Italy, Spain and the United States were the sources of the convalescent and acute COVID-19 samples. The analysed material was cDNA or gDNA that came from T cells, B-cell-depleted T cells, or PBMCs.

From germline, CDR1 is PRHDT and CDR2 FYEKMQ (reference sequence). CDR3 length: 18 residues. J was trimmed by 2 bases and V by 3 bases; bases with no gene match: 8. In the source study's methods: Reference gene primer amplification in the assay estimated nucleated cell counts. Repertoires were generated with immunoSEQ multiplex PCR, while TCRdb's copy carries only in-frame clones and drops some. Clonal size and the V and J genes are those of that table, whereas D and trimming came from the DNA. The sample records 130,000 to 150,000 clones, roughly four fifths being singletons. This clone was recorded only once.

This rearrangement joins TRBV13 to TRBJ2-6; TRBD1 agrees at 9 bases. This TCR was recovered from a human donor with acute or convalescent COVID-19. The donor label of this sample is uncertain. The sequencing input was peripheral blood. The DNA for the CDR3 is TGTGCCAGCAGCTTTTCCACAGGGGGCGGAACTGGGGCCAACGTCCTGACTTTC. Protein sequence: CASSFSTGGGTGANVLTF.